The following is a TCR beta chain sequence with its context. No antigen is known for it. In TCRdb, the reads were re-called with MiXCR into one record per CDR3 protein. The sample yields tens of thousands of distinct CDR3 sequences, less than 25% seen once. The entry originates in a study of type 1 regulatory T cells. The wider study: T-allo10 is an in vitro-generated, Tr1-enriched CD4 T cell product specific for alloantigen. Points from the study as a whole: Compared with non-type 1 regulatory T cells, type 1 regulatory T cells showed a more restricted TCR repertoire.

Trimming at V came to 0 bases and at J to 6 bases, leaving 9 bases not matched to a gene. CDR1 is SGHTA, CDR2 FQGNSA, per germline. The CDR3 has 16 residues. This chain connects TRBV7-2 to TRBJ2-7; 9 bases map to TRBD2. This clonotype originated in a human donor in good health. Sequenced material: cultured type 1 regulatory T (Tr1) cells, either the whole culture or a sorted fraction (not recorded which). CDR3 sequence reads: CASSLALGGGGAEQYF. The CDR3 region has the DNA TGTGCCAGCAGCTTAGCGCTTGGCGGGGGGGGAGCCGAGCAGTACTTC.